This T cell receptor beta chain was observed in a study of T-cell reconstitution after alpha-beta-depleted transplantation in children. General study results and limits: TCRbeta diversity was high at day 60 in some patients (a result of surviving recipient T cells and thymic progenitors). By about two months after transplant, alpha-beta T cells reportedly arose from several hundred graft clones that had expanded. T cells produced anew were the main source of T-cell counts and diversity one year after transplant.

For this clonotype: Antigen specificity is unknown.

The germline gives CDR1 SGHRS, CDR2 YFSETQ. V was clipped by 4 bases and J by 0 bases, with 11 bases between them. This CDR3 has 15 amino acids. The TCRbeta library incorporated unique molecular identifiers. MiXCR was run by TCRdb on the PCR reads, yielding one entry per CDR3 protein. The data show 450,000 to 600,000 distinct CDR3 sequences, over 9.5% seen once. The chain couples TRBV5-1 to TRBJ1-5; D unresolved. Source: PBMCs, taken before TCRalphabeta/CD19-depleted stem cell transplant. This sequence originates from a child aged 2 to 10 with inherited bone marrow failure, due to receive a stem cell transplant. CDR3 amino acids: CASSPDYSSNQPQHF. The CDR3 DNA sequence: TGCGCCAGCAGCCCTGATTACAGTAGCAATCAGCCCCAGCATTTT.